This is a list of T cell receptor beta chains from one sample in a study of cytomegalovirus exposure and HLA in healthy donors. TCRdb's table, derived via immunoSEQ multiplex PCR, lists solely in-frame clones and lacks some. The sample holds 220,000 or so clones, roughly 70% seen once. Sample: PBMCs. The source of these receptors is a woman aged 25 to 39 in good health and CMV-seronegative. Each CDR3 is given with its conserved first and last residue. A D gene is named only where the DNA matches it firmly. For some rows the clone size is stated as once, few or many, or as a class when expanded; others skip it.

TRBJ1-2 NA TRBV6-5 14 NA CASSGTGLGDGYTF TGTGCCAGCAGTGGAACAGGGTTAGGGGATGGCTACACCTTC
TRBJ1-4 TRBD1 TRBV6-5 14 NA CASSGRGANEKLFF TGTGCCAGCAGTGGCAGGGGGGCTAATGAAAAACTGTTTTTT
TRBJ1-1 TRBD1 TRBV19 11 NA CASTRGTEAFF TGTGCCAGTACCAGGGGGACTGAAGCTTTCTTT
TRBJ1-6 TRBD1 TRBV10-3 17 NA CAISGPALDRADSPLHF TGTGCCATCAGCGGGCCGGCCCTGGACAGGGCTGATTCACCCCTCCACTTT
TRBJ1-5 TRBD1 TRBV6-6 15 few CASSPGQPLNQPQHF TGTGCCAGCAGCCCGGGACAGCCTCTGAATCAGCCCCAGCATTTT
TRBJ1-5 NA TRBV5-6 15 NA CASSLAFASNQPQHF TGTGCCAGCAGCTTAGCGTTTGCTAGCAATCAGCCCCAGCATTTT
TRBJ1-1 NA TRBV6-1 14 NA CASSESGLNTEAFF TGTGCCAGCAGTGAGTCGGGACTTAACACTGAAGCTTTCTTT
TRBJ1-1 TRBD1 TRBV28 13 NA CASGWDRGTEAFF TGTGCCAGCGGATGGGACAGGGGCACTGAAGCTTTCTTT
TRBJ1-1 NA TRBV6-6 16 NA CASSYSGGPANTEAFF TGTGCCAGCAGTTACTCGGGGGGGCCGGCGAACACTGAAGCTTTCTTT
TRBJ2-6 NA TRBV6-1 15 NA CASRSGLAGANVLTF TGTGCCAGCAGATCGGGACTCGCTGGGGCCAACGTCCTGACTTTC
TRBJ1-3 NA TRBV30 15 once CAWSVRQGAGNTIYF TGTGCCTGGAGTGTACGTCAGGGTGCTGGAAACACCATATATTTT
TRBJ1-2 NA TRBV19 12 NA CASSISNYGYTF TGTGCCAGTAGTATATCAAACTATGGCTACACCTTC
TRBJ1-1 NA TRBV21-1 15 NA CASMCRDRGKTEAFF TGTGCCAGCATGTGCCGGGACAGGGGAAAAACTGAAGCTTTCTTT
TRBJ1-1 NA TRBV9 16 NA CASSARQDPGGTEAFF TGTGCCAGCAGCGCCAGACAGGACCCCGGGGGGACTGAAGCTTTCTTT
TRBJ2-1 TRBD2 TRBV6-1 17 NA CDSREPRDYLYYNEQFF TGTGACAGCAGGGAACCCCGGGACTACCTTTACTACAATGAGCAGTTCTTC
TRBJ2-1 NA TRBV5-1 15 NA CASSLLGGTYNEQFF TGCGCCAGCAGCTTGCTTGGAGGCACCTACAATGAGCAGTTCTTC
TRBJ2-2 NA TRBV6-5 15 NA CASRTSFTNTGELFF TGTGCCAGCAGGACTAGTTTCACGAACACCGGGGAGCTGTTTTTT
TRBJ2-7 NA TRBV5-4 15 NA CASSRNVGGTYEQYF TGTGCCAGCAGCCGCAATGTCGGGGGAACGTACGAGCAGTACTTC
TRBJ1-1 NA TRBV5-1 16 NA CASSLKQVASNTEAFF TGCGCCAGCAGCTTGAAACAGGTGGCTTCGAACACTGAAGCTTTCTTT